The clone carrying this TCR beta chain was counted a few times. This sample is drawn from a study of early T cells in non-severe SARS-CoV-2 infection. One entry per CDR3 protein results from TCRdb running MiXCR on the 5' RACE reads. This table holds 60,000 to 90,000 distinct CDR3 sequences, about a sixth found once. Trimming took 5 bases from V and 5 from J, leaving 8 bases between them. Per germline, CDR1 SGHAT and CDR2 FQNNGV. CDR3 length: 12 amino acids. This receptor was obtained from an adult who was a healthcare worker with PCR-confirmed SARS-CoV-2 infection or an uninfected control (not recorded which). The chain is built from TRBV11-2 and TRBJ2-3; D is undetermined. The sequencing input was whole blood. CDR3: CASSENRDTQYF. The CDR3 DNA is TGTGCCAGCAGCGAGAACCGAGATACGCAGTATTTT.